This entry is about one T cell receptor (beta chain). Only in-frame clones appear in the TCRdb table, and some are missing; sequencing was by immunoSEQ multiplex PCR. The table records about 200,000 clones, approximately 88% of them present only once. The data originate from a study of blood T cell repertoires in COVID-19. Study as a whole: Whether acute or convalescent, the COVID-19 samples came from the United States, Italy and Spain.

V lost 6 bases to trimming and J lost 1 base, with 16 bases between them. The CDR3 is made up of 15 amino acids. CDR1 and CDR2 (germline): LNHDA, SQIVND (reference sequence). The chain is built from TRBV19 and TRBJ2-7; D might be TRBD2 (5 bases). The source of this sequence is a man in his 60s who had recovered from COVID-19. The specimen was peripheral blood. The CDR3 nucleotides read TGTGCCAGTAGCCCCCTCCGGGAAACTTCCTACGAGCAGTACTTC. Its protein product is CASSPLRETSYEQYF.